This TCR beta chain was sequenced for a study of control samples from healthy donors and cancer patients. Data came from immunoSEQ multiplex PCR; TCRdb stores just in-frame clones and leaves some out. The sample carries about 130,000 clones, 85% to 95% recorded once. This receptor was identified in a young man in good health. The sequencing sample was made of blood.

The CDR3 protein is CASSYEAALLPTF. In DNA form, the CDR3 reads TGTGCCAGCAGTTACGAGGCCGCTCTTTTACCCACCTTC. The V gene is TRBV6-6, the J gene TRBJ1-2; D call uncertain. The CDR3 consists of 13 residues. V was trimmed by 2 bases and J by 13 bases, leaving 17 bases between them. The germline CDR1 and CDR2 sequences are MNHNY and SVGAGI (reference sequence).